This T cell receptor beta chain emerged from a study of blood T cell repertoires in COVID-19. The V gene's germline CDR1 is SNHLY and CDR2 FYNNEI. CDR3 length equals 14 residues. Trimming cost V 7 bases and J 0 bases, with 12 bases left between them. The method was immunoSEQ multiplex PCR; TCRdb's version includes in-frame clones alone and lacks a portion of them. The sample holds over 250,000 clones, roughly 87% seen once. The sequenced material came from PBMCs or T cells enriched from blood (not recorded which). The chain combines TRBV2 with TRBJ1-1; possibly TRBD1 for D (5 bases). This sequence was found in a woman aged 30 to 39 who had recovered from COVID-19. Here the CDR3 DNA reads TGTGCCAGCATTTGGACATACCTGAACACTGAAGCTTTCTTT. This gives the protein CASIWTYLNTEAFF.